This TCR beta chain was sequenced during a study of shared clonotypes between healthy human individuals. It was CD45RO-negative cells, positively selected for CCR7, that made up naive CD8 cells, with terminally differentiated effector memory CD45RA+ cells excluded. About this clone: Its antigen is as yet unknown.

Study-level results: The study drew on few donors, limiting represented genetic and exposure-history diversity.

TCRdb's table, derived via immunoSEQ multiplex PCR, lists solely in-frame clones and lacks some. The top ten hold roughly 1% of the sample, which has around 2,100,000 clones, about 95% seen once. The CDR3 extends over 12 amino acids. Germline V gives CDR1 SGHDT, CDR2 YYEEEE. Trimming removed 3 bases at V and 8 bases at J, with 11 bases between. The V gene is TRBV5-6, the J gene TRBJ1-1; D gene uncertain. What was sequenced was naive CD8+ T cells sorted from blood. The TCR comes from a young man in good health. The CDR3 coding sequence is TGTGCCAGCAGCTCCAGAGGGATCGAAGCTTTCTTT. Protein: CASSSRGIEAFF.